One TCR beta chain is described in this entry. The protocol was immunoSEQ multiplex PCR, while the TCRdb copy is restricted to in-frame clones and leaves out a portion. The sample lists roughly 72,000 clones, 92% occurring once. V was pared by 9 bases and J by 4 bases, with 15 bases between. Germline assignment: CDR1 SGHVS and CDR2 FNYEAQ. The CDR3 covers 13 residues. The data were taken from a study of technical replicates of blood from a handful of donors. The clonotype comes from a human donor in good health. Sequencing was performed on T cells isolated from PBMCs. V gene TRBV7-6 combines with J gene TRBJ1-1; D perhaps matches TRBD1 (5 bases). CDR3 coding DNA: TGTGCCAGTACCGCAGGGATAAGCACTGAAGCTTTCTTT. Its translation is CASTAGISTEAFF.